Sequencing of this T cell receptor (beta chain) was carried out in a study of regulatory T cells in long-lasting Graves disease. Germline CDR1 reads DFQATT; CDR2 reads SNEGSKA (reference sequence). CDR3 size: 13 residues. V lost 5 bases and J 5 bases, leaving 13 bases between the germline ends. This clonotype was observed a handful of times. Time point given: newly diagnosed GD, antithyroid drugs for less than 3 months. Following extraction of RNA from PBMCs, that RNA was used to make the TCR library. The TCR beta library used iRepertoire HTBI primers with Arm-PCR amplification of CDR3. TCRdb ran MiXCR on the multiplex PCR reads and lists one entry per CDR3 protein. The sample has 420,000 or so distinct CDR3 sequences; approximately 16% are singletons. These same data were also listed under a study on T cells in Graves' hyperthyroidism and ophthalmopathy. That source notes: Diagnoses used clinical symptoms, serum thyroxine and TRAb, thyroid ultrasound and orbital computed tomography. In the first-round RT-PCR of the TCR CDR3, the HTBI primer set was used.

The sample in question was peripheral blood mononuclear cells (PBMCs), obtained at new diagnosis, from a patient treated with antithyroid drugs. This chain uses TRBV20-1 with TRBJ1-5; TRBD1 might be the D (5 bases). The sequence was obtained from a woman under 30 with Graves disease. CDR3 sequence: CSAHQGLDQPQHF. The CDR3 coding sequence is TGCAGTGCTCATCAGGGACTTGATCAGCCCCAGCATTTT.